A selection of T cell receptor beta chains follows, all from one sample in a study of CD8 T cells in cerebrospinal fluid in Alzheimer's disease. TCRdb re-called the 10x single-cell sequencing reads and gives one entry per CDR3 protein, without DNA. Its listing shows under 900 distinct CDR3 sequences. Material: cerebrospinal fluid. These TCRs come from a human donor with Parkinson's disease. CDR3s include the opening cysteine and the closing phenylalanine or tryptophan. For some rows the clone size is stated as once, few or many, or as a class when expanded; others skip it.

V,size,J,CDR3
TRBV4-3,medium-sized,TRBJ1-1,CASSQDRPGSPPMNTEAFF
TRBV30,NA,TRBJ2-5,CACQPPPQETQYF
TRBV6-6,medium-sized,TRBJ1-5,CASSYGAYSNQPQHF
TRBV13,medium-sized,TRBJ2-2,CASSSSTGENGELFF
TRBV6-5,large,TRBJ1-1,CASSKQGSTEAFF
TRBV9,medium-sized,TRBJ2-2,CASRPGERTGELFF
TRBV19,medium-sized,TRBJ1-4,CASSIKGEKLFF
TRBV4-2,large,TRBJ2-7,CASSRNRAGEQYF
TRBV11-2,large,TRBJ2-1,CASSLSPTGRDEQFF
TRBV7-2,large,TRBJ1-2,CASSLTGTAYTF
TRBV12-3/TRBV12-4,medium-sized,TRBJ2-6,CASSFGQGPGANVLTF
TRBV5-1,medium-sized,TRBJ2-5,CASSLEGHPSQETQYF
TRBV6-5,large,TRBJ1-4,CASSYSWDRIGKLFF